This TCR beta chain was identified during a study of blood T cell repertoires in COVID-19 (dated by TCRdb to the early 2020s). Regarding the complete study: The collaborator samples originated in the United States, Italy and Spain and spanned the acute and convalescent phases of COVID-19. The prospective study material was composed of cDNA or gDNA derived from T cells, B-cell-depleted T cells, or PBMCs. Where available, HLA class I and class II types were obtained from metadata supplied by the sample provider rather than from assay-based typing. Subjects who had been exposed to COVID-19, were actively infected with it, or had recovered from it provided the deeply sampled blood TCRbeta repertoires that made up the dataset. A freely available public database, intended as a resource for researchers studying the immune response to SARS-CoV-2, is where the repertoires were released. A de-identified subject ID, COVID-19 status, age in years and sex were almost always included in the sample metadata. Samples came from the ongoing ImmuneRACE study (first 160 participants) plus 1,254 subjects from 6 global collaborators. The full study reports these points: How much clinical and demographic metadata was included differed by source and by participant, and the metadata was provided uncurated.

The CDR3 starts with the cysteine, ends with the phenylalanine, and has 14 residues. Just the 42-base CDR3 DNA is kept, in frame starting at base 1. Trimming at the junction amounts to 1 base on V and 5 bases on J, and the germline ends lie 11 bases apart. Sequences SEHNR (CDR1) and FQNEAQ (CDR2) are obtained from the germline V gene (reference sequence). Participants in the prospective study were aged about 18 to 89 years, lived in 24 United States geographic areas, and enrolled through a virtual design. Cohort assignment in the prospective study relied on participant-reported clinical history from a screening survey and a study questionnaire. Recovered participants in ImmuneRACE Cohort 3 were defined as having two consecutive negative NP/OP PCR tests, clearance from a healthcare professional, or resolution of symptoms. In the prospective study, whole blood, serum and a nasopharyngeal or oropharyngeal swab were collected from each participant by mobile phlebotomists. Additional blood draws and questionnaires over an approximately 2-month period could optionally be provided by prospective study participants. Before DNA extraction, blood samples from the prospective study were shipped at room temperature or frozen.

As to this clone: Its cognate antigen has yet to be identified. Base quality data are lacking; no much larger clone is found one base away. The same CDR3 can be traced to other DNA sequences in this sample.

TCRbeta CDR3 regions were amplified from genomic DNA by means of the immunoSEQ Assay, a bias-controlled multiplex PCR. The published analysis was carried out like this. Nucleated cell counts per sample were estimated from amplification of reference gene primers within the assay. To quantify the absolute abundance of each unique TCRbeta CDR3 rearrangement, sequence reads were collapsed and filtered. For each sample, productive Simpson clonality was calculated as the square root of Simpson's diversity index over productive rearrangements. The table was pulled from immuneACCESS by TCRdb, which kept in-frame rearrangements only. Such tables lose some clones; where checked, under half of the loss comes from unresolved V genes, and the rest has no known cause. V, J and clone size are those of that table, while D and trimming were read from the DNA. The sample data list some 320,000 clones, and roughly 90% of these were observed just once. The biggest ten clones account for about 2.4% of the sample.

The sequence was collected from a man aged 55 to 70 who had recovered from COVID-19. This sequence uses TRBV7-9 and TRBJ2-5, with the identity of the D gene unclear. Sequencing input: PBMCs or T cells enriched from blood (not recorded which). For the CDR3, the sequence is CASSLGTGWETQYF. The nucleotides are TGTGCCAGCAGCTTAGGTACGGGTTGGGAGACCCAGTACTTC.